This entry describes one TCR beta chain. Its target is unknown. The data were taken from a study of T cell repertoires in cytomegalovirus infection. Overall study: Carrying CMV and the relevant HLA type showed in public TCR beta signatures. Findings of the study overall: Accumulated public TCR beta family frequency recognized individuals carrying CMV together with the relevant HLA. Ex vivo, HLA-C-restricted CMV-specific TCR beta clonotypes prevailed over the rest of the response.

One entry per CDR3 protein, called by TCRdb with MiXCR from the reads. This sample has some 480,000 distinct CDR3 sequences; about 33% occur once, and the top ten carry under 20%. V lost 1 base to trimming and J lost 3 bases, with 3 bases between them. This CDR3 spans 12 amino acids. Germline V gene sequence: CDR1 SGHTA, CDR2 FQGNSA. The receptor comes from a human donor in good health (CMV status not recorded). Some clones in this sample may be carry-over from other donors' samples. The sequenced sample was cultured PBMCs, obtained from culture after CMV antigen stimulation. This chain links TRBV7-2 with TRBJ1-2, with D unclear. This chain's CDR3 is CASSLDDYGYTF. In DNA, the CDR3 is TGTGCCAGCAGCTTAGATGACTATGGCTACACCTTC. Filled out from reference TRBV7-2 and TRBJ1-2, the complete variable domain reads GAGVSQSPSNKVTEKGKDVELRCDPISGHTALYWYRQSLGQGLEFLIYFQGNSAPDKSGLPSDRFSAERTGGSVSTLTIQRTQQEDSAVYLCASSLDDYGYTFGSGTRLTVV.